Listed here are 18 T cell receptor beta chains from one sample, sequenced in a study of blood T cell repertoires in COVID-19. Generated by immunoSEQ multiplex PCR, the TCRdb table keeps only in-frame clones and is missing some. Seen here are 360,000 or so clones, roughly 87% observed once, and the top ten hold about 2.7%. Sequencing was done on a sample of PBMCs or T cells enriched from blood (not recorded which). These receptors originate from a woman aged 30 to 39 who had recovered from COVID-19.

This chain uses TRBV5-4 with TRBJ1-1; possibly TRBD1 for D (6 bases). V was pared by 4 bases and J by 1 base, with 17 bases between. Per germline, CDR1 SGHNT and CDR2 YYREEE (reference sequence). The length of the CDR3 is 16 residues. CDR3 coding DNA: TGTGCCAGCAGCCCATCCCAGGGGCTACCGAACACTGAAGCTTTCTTT. Protein: CASSPSQGLPNTEAFF.

This sequence joins TRBV5-1 and TRBJ2-1, with 9 bases fitting TRBD1. V lost 0 bases and J lost 2; bases outside the gene matches: 3. CDR3 length: 16 amino acids. Germline V CDR1 and CDR2: SGHRS, YFSETQ. CDR3 sequence: CASSLVRDRAYNEQFF. CDR3 nucleotide sequence: TGCGCCAGCAGCTTGGTCCGGGACAGGGCCTACAATGAGCAGTTCTTC.

V usage is TRBV6-5 and J usage is TRBJ1-1; possibly TRBD1 for D (5 bases). Germline V gives CDR1 MNHEY, CDR2 SVGAGI. The length of the CDR3 is 14 residues. With 5 bases removed from V and 5 bases from J, the gap between germline ends came to 15 bases. CDR3 coding DNA: TGTGCCAGCAGTACGACAGACGGGGGGACTGAAGCTTTCTTT. Protein: CASSTTDGGTEAFF.

This chain links TRBV27 with TRBJ2-3; D is unclear. The V gene lost 6 bases and the J gene lost 0 bases, with 19 bases spanning the gap. CDR3 length: 17 amino acids. From germline, CDR1 is MNHEY and CDR2 SMNVEV (reference sequence). CDR3 sequence reads: CASRGLSGAFSTDTQYF. The CDR3 DNA follows: TGTGCCAGCAGAGGTTTATCCGGAGCGTTTAGCACAGATACGCAGTATTTT.

V usage is TRBV10-3 and J usage is TRBJ1-3; the match to TRBD1 covers 8 bases. Germline CDR1 ENHRY, CDR2 SYGVKD. J lost 4 bases, V lost 9 bases, and 8 bases had no gene match. There are 14 residues in the CDR3. The CDR3 sequence: CAIAQGGAGNTIYF. DNA of the CDR3: TGTGCCATTGCACAGGGGGGTGCCGGAAACACCATATATTTT.

The chain recombines TRBV6-2 or TRBV6-3 with TRBJ1-1, with D unresolved. Per the germline V gene, CDR1 is MNHEY and CDR2 is SVGEGT. The CDR3 is 13 residues long. Trimming removed 4 bases from V and 5 bases from J, with 11 bases in between. The CDR3 is CASSSRFETEAFF. DNA of the CDR3: TGTGCCAGCAGTTCACGGTTTGAGACTGAAGCTTTCTTT.

The chain uses TRBV18 and TRBJ1-1; tentatively, D is TRBD1 (5 bases). CDR1 KGHSH and CDR2 LQKENI come from the germline V gene. V lost 3 bases and J lost 4, with 12 bases in between. The CDR3 is 14 residues long. Written as DNA, the CDR3 is TGTGCCAGCTCACCCCCTACGACAGCCACTGAAGCTTTCTTT. Its translation: CASSPPTTATEAFF. The full variable domain, completed using reference TRBV18 and TRBJ1-1, is NAGVMQNPRHLVRRRGQEARLRCSPMKGHSHVYWYRQLPEEGLKFMVYLQKENIIDESGMPKERFSAEFPKEGPSILRIQQVVRGDSAAYFCASSPPTTATEAFFGQGTRLTVV.

This chain uses TRBV11-2 with TRBJ1-5; D gene unclear. The CDR3 spans 14 residues. Germline lookup yields CDR1 SGHAT and CDR2 FQNNGV. Trimming removed 0 bases at V and 5 bases at J, with 8 bases between. CDR3 protein: CASSLDGPDQPQHF. The CDR3 coding sequence is TGTGCCAGCAGCTTAGATGGTCCGGATCAGCCCCAGCATTTT.

This chain joins TRBV19 and TRBJ2-7; 11 nucleotides agree with TRBD1. V was pared by 3 bases and J by 1 base, with 2 bases of the junction left unmatched. The CDR3 is 15 amino acids. CDR1 and CDR2 (germline): LNHDA, SQIVND (reference sequence). CDR3 amino acids: CASSIGTGGSYEQYF. CDR3 sequence (DNA): TGTGCCAGTAGTATCGGGACAGGGGGATCCTACGAGCAGTACTTC.

The V call is TRBV29-1, the J call TRBJ1-1, with 7 bases matching TRBD1. CDR3 length: 13 residues. The J segment lost 0 bases and the V segment lost 2 bases, leaving 0 bases of the junction unmatched. The V gene's germline CDR1 is SQVTM and CDR2 ANQGSEA. CDR3: CSVEQGVNTEAFF. The CDR3 DNA is TGCAGCGTTGAACAGGGGGTGAACACTGAAGCTTTCTTT.

V usage is TRBV19 and J usage is TRBJ1-5, with a possible D match to TRBD1 (6 bases). V was pared by 4 bases and J by 2 bases, with 12 bases between. The CDR3 has 15 amino acids. The germline V gene has CDR1 LNHDA and CDR2 SQIVND (reference sequence). CDR3 residues: CASSSLQGGNQPQHF. CDR3 sequence (DNA): TGTGCCAGTAGTAGCCTACAGGGTGGCAATCAGCCCCAGCATTTT. The variable domain in full, with the rest retrieved from reference TRBV19 and TRBJ1-5, is DGGITQSPKYLFRKEGQNVTLSCEQNLNHDAMYWYRQDPGQGLRLIYYSQIVNDFQKGDIAEGYSVSREKKESFPLTVTSAQKNPTAFYLCASSSLQGGNQPQHFGDGTRLSIL.

This rearrangement joins TRBV19 to TRBJ2-3, with 11 bases lining up with TRBD2. The CDR3 is 18 residues long. Per germline, CDR1 LNHDA and CDR2 SQIVND (reference sequence). V was clipped by 1 base and J by 4 bases; unmatched bases: 10. DNA of the CDR3: TGTGCCAGTAGTATAGGTTCTAGCGGGGGGATCTCCTCAGATACGCAGTATTTT. It translates to CASSIGSSGGISSDTQYF.

The genes are TRBV7-9 and TRBJ2-7, with D perhaps matching TRBD1 (6 bases). Germline V gives CDR1 SEHNR, CDR2 FQNEAQ (reference sequence). V dropped 5 bases and J dropped 6 bases, with 11 bases sitting between them. The CDR3 length is 12 residues. The CDR3 DNA sequence: TGTGCCAGCAGCCAAGGGACACCCGAGCAGTACTTC. Translating gives CASSQGTPEQYF.

The chain joins TRBV5-1 to TRBJ1-1; maybe TRBD1 (5 bases). The ends were cut back, 0 bases at V and 4 bases at J, with 16 bases in the middle. The germline V gene has CDR1 SGHRS and CDR2 YFSETQ. The CDR3 spans 16 residues. CDR3 nucleotide sequence: TGCGCCAGCAGCTTGGTCGGGGGAAGAACAGGCACTGAAGCTTTCTTT. It codes for CASSLVGGRTGTEAFF.

The chain is built from TRBV30 and TRBJ1-3; D is undetermined. The CDR3 contains 16 residues. V lost 1 base, J lost 0 bases, and 13 bases lay in between. CDR1 is GTSNPN and CDR2 is SVGIG in the germline V gene (reference sequence). In DNA, the CDR3 is TGTGCCTGGAGTGATCTACAGCCCTACTCTGGAAACACCATATATTTT. It encodes CAWSDLQPYSGNTIYF.

The chain uses TRBV7-6 and TRBJ1-1; possible D gene TRBD1, 6 bases. Trimming stripped 1 base from V and 3 bases from J, with 9 bases between. Per germline, CDR1 SGHVS and CDR2 FNYEAQ. The CDR3 is 14 residues long. CDR3 bases: TGTGCCAGCAGCTTAGGGGGGCCGGACACTGAAGCTTTCTTT. Its protein product is CASSLGGPDTEAFF.

The chain links TRBV6-2 or TRBV6-3 to TRBJ2-2; TRBD2 might be the D (6 bases). Germline V gene sequence: CDR1 MNHEY, CDR2 SVGEGT. V was trimmed by 4 bases and J by 7 bases, leaving 13 bases between them. The CDR3 covers 14 residues. In DNA form, the CDR3 reads TGTGCCAGCAGTTCTTCCCCGGGAGTCGGGGAGCTGTTTTTT. It yields the protein CASSSSPGVGELFF.

The chain combines TRBV10-1 with TRBJ2-7, with D possibly matching TRBD2 (6 bases). V shed 6 bases and J shed 3 bases, with 12 bases lying between them. The length of the CDR3 is 13 residues. CDR1 is WNHNN, CDR2 SYGVQD, per germline (reference sequence). The CDR3 DNA sequence: TGCGCCAGCAGCCAGGGAGGCAGCTACGAGCAGTACTTC. This encodes CASSQGGSYEQYF.